The clone carrying this T cell receptor (beta chain) showed up just once. Some clones are missing from TCRdb's copy, which holds only in-frame ones; the method was immunoSEQ multiplex PCR. The table includes roughly 120,000 clones, about four fifths detected once. Germline CDR1 SGHNT, CDR2 YENEEA. V lost 5 bases and J 2 bases, leaving 11 bases between the germline ends. The CDR3 is made up of 14 amino acids. This record belongs to a study of radiation and T cells in renal cell carcinoma. Study context: Nephrectomy followed 15 Gy stereotactic body radiation by 4 weeks.

Indicated time point: baseline pretreatment blood. The treatment here: 15 Gy SBRT to primary tumor, nephrectomy 4 weeks later. The receptor comes from an older woman with renal cell carcinoma. Material: blood, obtained from a patient whose treatment included radiotherapy and nephrectomy. This chain connects TRBV11-3 to TRBJ2-3; D not resolved. Written as DNA, the CDR3 is TGTGCCAGCAGCCCCCCAGGTACCACAGATACGCAGTATTTT. Amino acids: CASSPPGTTDTQYF.